The present entry profiles one TCR beta chain with its context. Its binding antigen is unknown. No base quality values were provided; no much bigger clone lies one nucleotide off. From the germline V gene, CDR1 is LGHNA and CDR2 is YSLEER. The CDR3 spans 17 residues, from the cysteine through the phenylalanine. Only the CDR3 portion is preserved as DNA: 51 bases, with reading frame beginning at the first base. At the junction V is shortened by 1 base and J by 4 bases; bases outside the gene matches: 10. The sample comes from a study of OX40 agonist ivuxolimab in advanced cancers. Regarding the complete study: The costimulatory receptor OX40 (CD134) was targeted by ivuxolimab, a fully human IgG2 agonistic monoclonal antibody. In the dose-escalation cohort, 82.7% of patients were male, and the mean age was approximately 60 years, with a range of roughly 23 to 85. Partial responses were achieved by three dose-escalation patients, of whom one had hepatocellular carcinoma and two had cutaneous melanoma. The paper reports the monotherapy dose-escalation portion (N = 52 patients) of the phase I ivuxolimab trial. Patients were allowed to have had prior anti-PD-1, anti-PD-L1 or anti-CTLA-4 therapy, and approximately 40% of the dose-escalation patients had previously received checkpoint inhibitors. Among the 50 to 55 dose-escalation patients, about 19 had hepatocellular carcinoma, roughly 15 melanoma, 9 renal cell carcinoma and 9 head and neck cancer. Intravenous ivuxolimab was administered to patients every 2 weeks at six dose levels: 0.01, 0.1, 0.3, 1.5, 3 and 10 mg/kg. Peripheral TCRbeta sequencing was intended to test whether TCR sequence diversity was altered and clonal T-cell expansion was caused by ivuxolimab.

The full study reports these points: On average, CD8+ T cells showed more expanded clones than CD4+ T cells after ivuxolimab. Low levels of normalized T-cell clonal expansion were also seen in some patients who did not respond. At doses of 0.1 to 3.0 mg/kg, clonal expansion of both CD4+ and CD8+ T cells in blood was seen between baseline and week 6. The antigen specificity of the peripheral T cells that underwent clonal expansion was not determined. Partial responders in the 0.1-3.0 mg/kg groups had among the lowest normalized peripheral clonal expansion, especially among CD8+ T cells.

To sequence the TCRbeta CDR3 region, genomic DNA was isolated from the sorted cells. TCRbeta CDR3 regions were sequenced using the immunoSEQ Assay. TCRdb re-hosts the immuneACCESS table, in-frame sequences only. Its copies lack some clones; in the studies checked, an unresolved V gene accounts for under half of them, and the cause for the rest is not known. Recorded for this sample are 15,000 to 25,000 clones; around 80% of them occurred a single time. Approximately 10% of the sample is held by the ten biggest clonotypes. The trial excluded patients who had a history of autoimmune disease or who were on systemic immunosuppression. Peripheral blood for TCR sequencing was collected from all dose cohorts at baseline, on cycle 4 day 1, and on cycle 7 day 1. Samples were obtained from an open-label, multicenter, first-in-human phase I dose-escalation trial of ivuxolimab. Adults with locally advanced or metastatic melanoma, renal cell carcinoma, hepatocellular carcinoma or head and neck squamous cell carcinoma were enrolled in the trial. Before TCR sequencing, CD4+ and CD8+ T cells were separately sorted from peripheral blood.

In this chain, TRBV4-3 is recombined with TRBJ2-1, and 7 junctional nucleotides match TRBD2. The clonotype originates from an adult with an advanced solid tumor such as melanoma, head and neck, liver or kidney cancer. The material was CD4+ or CD8+ T cells sorted from blood, obtained in a trial of the OX40 agonist ivuxolimab. The CDR3 sequence is CASSQGSGSSGYNEQFF. The sequenced DNA is TGCGCCAGCAGCCAAGGTTCGGGGTCTAGCGGTTACAATGAGCAGTTCTTC.